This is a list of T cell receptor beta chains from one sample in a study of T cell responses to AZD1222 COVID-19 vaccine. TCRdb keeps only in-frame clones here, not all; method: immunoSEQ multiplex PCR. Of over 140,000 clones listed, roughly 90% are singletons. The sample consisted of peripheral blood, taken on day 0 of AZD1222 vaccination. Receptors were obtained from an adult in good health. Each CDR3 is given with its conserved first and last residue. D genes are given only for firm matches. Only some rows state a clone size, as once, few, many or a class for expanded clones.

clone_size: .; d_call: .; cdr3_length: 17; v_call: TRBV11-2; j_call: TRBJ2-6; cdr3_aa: CASSLLEGSSGANVLTF; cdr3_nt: TGTGCCAGCAGCTTACTGGAGGGGTCCTCTGGGGCCAACGTCCTGACTTTC
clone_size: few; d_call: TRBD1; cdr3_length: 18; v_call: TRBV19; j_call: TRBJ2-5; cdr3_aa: CASSIRPPGQGGQETQYF; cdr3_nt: TGTGCCAGTAGTATCCGCCCCCCGGGACAGGGGGGTCAAGAGACCCAGTACTTC
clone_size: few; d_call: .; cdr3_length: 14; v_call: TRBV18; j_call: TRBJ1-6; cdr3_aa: CASSRQALNSPLHF; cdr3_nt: TGTGCCAGCTCACGGCAGGCTCTAAATTCACCCCTCCACTTT
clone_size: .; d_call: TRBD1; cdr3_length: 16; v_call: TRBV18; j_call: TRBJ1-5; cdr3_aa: CASSPSRDRGNQPQHF; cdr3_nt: TGTGCCAGCTCTCCGTCCCGGGACAGGGGCAATCAGCCCCAGCATTTT
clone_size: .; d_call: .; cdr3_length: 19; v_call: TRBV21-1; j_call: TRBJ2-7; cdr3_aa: CASSKGSWAGEVRSYEQYF; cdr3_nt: TGTGCCAGCAGCAAGGGCTCCTGGGCGGGAGAGGTGCGGTCCTACGAGCAGTACTTC
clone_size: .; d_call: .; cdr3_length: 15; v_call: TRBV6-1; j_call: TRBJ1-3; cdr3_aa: CASSDGQGLGNTIYF; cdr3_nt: TGTGCCAGCAGTGACGGGCAGGGCCTCGGAAACACCATATATTTT
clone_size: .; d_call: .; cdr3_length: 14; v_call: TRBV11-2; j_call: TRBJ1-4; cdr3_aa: CASSLQGRDEKLFF; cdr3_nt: TGTGCCAGCAGCTTACAGGGGCGGGATGAAAAACTGTTTTTT
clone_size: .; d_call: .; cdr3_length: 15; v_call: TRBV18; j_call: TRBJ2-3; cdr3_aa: CASSPPGRPTDTQYF; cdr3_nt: TGTGCCAGCTCACCCCCGGGCAGGCCGACAGATACGCAGTATTTT
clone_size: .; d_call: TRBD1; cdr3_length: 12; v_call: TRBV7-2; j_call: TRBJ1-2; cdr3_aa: CASSTRQGGYTF; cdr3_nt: TGTGCCAGCAGCACCCGACAGGGAGGCTACACCTTC
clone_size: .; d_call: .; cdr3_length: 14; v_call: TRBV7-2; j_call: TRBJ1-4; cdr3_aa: CASSLDSTGEKLFF; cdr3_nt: TGTGCCAGCAGCCTGGACAGCACGGGTGAAAAACTGTTTTTT
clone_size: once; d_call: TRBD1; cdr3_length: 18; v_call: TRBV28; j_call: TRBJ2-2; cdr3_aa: CASSFPNLRDSNTGELFF; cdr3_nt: TGTGCCAGCAGTTTTCCTAACCTACGGGACAGTAACACCGGGGAGCTGTTTTTT
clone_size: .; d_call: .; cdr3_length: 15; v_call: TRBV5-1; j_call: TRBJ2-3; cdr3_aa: CASSLASSITDTQYF; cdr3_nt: TGCGCCAGCAGCTTGGCCTCTTCAATCACAGATACGCAGTATTTT
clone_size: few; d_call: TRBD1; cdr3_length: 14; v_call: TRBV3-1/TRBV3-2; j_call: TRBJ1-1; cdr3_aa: CASSPSDRRTEAFF; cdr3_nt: TGTGCCAGCAGCCCCTCGGACAGGAGAACTGAAGCTTTCTTT
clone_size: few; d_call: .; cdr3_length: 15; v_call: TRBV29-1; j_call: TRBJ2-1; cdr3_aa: CSVEGSGSSYNEQFF; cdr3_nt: TGCAGCGTTGAAGGGTCCGGCTCCTCCTACAATGAGCAGTTCTTC
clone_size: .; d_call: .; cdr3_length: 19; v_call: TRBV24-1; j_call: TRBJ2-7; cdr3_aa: CATSDFCPKGVRKAYEQYF; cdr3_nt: TGTGCCACCAGTGATTTTTGCCCCAAGGGAGTGCGGAAAGCCTACGAGCAGTACTTC
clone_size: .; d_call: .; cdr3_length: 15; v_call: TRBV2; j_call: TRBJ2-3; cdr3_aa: CASSEMGSGTDTQYF; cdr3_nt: TGTGCCAGCAGTGAAATGGGATCTGGCACAGATACGCAGTATTTT
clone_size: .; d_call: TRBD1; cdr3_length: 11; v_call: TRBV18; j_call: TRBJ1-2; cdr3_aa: CASSPGGQGVF; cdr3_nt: TGTGCCAGCTCACCCGGTGGCCAGGGGGTCTTC
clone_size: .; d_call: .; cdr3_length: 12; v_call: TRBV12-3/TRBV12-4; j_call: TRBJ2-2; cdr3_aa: CATGGGTGELFF; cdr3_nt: TGTGCCACTGGAGGAGGCACCGGGGAGCTGTTTTTT
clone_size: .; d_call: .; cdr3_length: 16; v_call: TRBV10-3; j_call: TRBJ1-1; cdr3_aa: CAISESHNGENTEAFF; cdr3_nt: TGTGCCATCAGTGAGTCTCATAACGGTGAGAACACTGAAGCTTTCTTT
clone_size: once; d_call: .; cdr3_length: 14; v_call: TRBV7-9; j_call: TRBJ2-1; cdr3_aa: CASSSGPWGNEQFF; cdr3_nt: TGTGCCAGCAGCTCCGGACCTTGGGGCAATGAGCAGTTCTTC
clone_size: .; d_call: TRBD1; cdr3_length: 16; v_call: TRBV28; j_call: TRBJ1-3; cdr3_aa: CASSTSGQSSGNTIYF; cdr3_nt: TGTGCCAGCAGCACCTCGGGACAGAGCTCTGGAAACACCATATATTTT
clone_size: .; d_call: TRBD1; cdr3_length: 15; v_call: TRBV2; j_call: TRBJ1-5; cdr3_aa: CASSEQGVKNQPQHF; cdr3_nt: TGTGCCAGCAGTGAACAGGGGGTAAAGAATCAGCCCCAGCATTTT
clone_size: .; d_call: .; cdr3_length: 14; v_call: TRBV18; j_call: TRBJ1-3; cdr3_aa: CASSPKGSGNTIYF; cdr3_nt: TGTGCCAGCTCACCAAAGGGCTCTGGAAACACCATATATTTT
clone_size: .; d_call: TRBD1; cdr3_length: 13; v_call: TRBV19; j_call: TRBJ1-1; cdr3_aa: CASRDRGGTEAFF; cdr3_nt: TGTGCCAGTAGGGACAGGGGAGGGACTGAAGCTTTCTTT
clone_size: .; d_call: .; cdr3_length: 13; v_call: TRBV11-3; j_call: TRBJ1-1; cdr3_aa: CASSLGGNTEAFF; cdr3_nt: TGTGCCAGCAGCTTGGGCGGGAACACTGAAGCTTTCTTT
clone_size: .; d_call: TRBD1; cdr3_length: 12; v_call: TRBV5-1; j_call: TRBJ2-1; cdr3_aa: CASGGQNNEQFF; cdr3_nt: TGCGCCAGCGGGGGACAGAACAATGAGCAGTTCTTC
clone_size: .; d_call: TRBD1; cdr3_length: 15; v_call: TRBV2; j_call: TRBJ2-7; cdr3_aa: CASSPDRGSSYEQYF; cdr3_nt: TGTGCCAGCAGCCCGGACAGGGGCTCTAGTTACGAGCAGTACTTC
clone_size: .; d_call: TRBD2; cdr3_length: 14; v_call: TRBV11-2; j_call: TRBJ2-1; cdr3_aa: CASSESGGVYEQFF; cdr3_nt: TGTGCCAGCAGCGAAAGCGGGGGGGTCTATGAGCAGTTCTTC
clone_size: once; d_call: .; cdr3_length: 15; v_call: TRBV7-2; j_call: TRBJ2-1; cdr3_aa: CASTPRITPTNEQFF; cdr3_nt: TGTGCCAGCACCCCAAGGATTACCCCGACCAATGAGCAGTTCTTC
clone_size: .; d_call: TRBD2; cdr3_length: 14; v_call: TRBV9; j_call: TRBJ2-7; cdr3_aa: CASGQGLAGYEQYF; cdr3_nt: TGTGCCAGCGGGCAGGGACTAGCGGGCTACGAGCAGTACTTC
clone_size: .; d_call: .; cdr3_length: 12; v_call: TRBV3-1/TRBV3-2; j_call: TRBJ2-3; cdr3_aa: CASSQTADTQYF; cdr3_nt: TGTGCCAGCAGCCAAACCGCAGATACGCAGTATTTT
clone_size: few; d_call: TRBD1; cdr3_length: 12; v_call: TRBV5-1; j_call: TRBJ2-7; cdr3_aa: CASSRDSYEQYF; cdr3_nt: TGCGCCAGCAGCCGGGACAGCTACGAGCAGTACTTC